These T cell receptor beta chains were read from a single sample in a study of cytomegalovirus exposure and HLA in healthy donors. Sequencing used immunoSEQ multiplex PCR; TCRdb keeps in-frame clones, though not all of them. The data show hundreds of thousands of clones, around 90% seen once. Material: PBMCs. The receptor set was obtained from a woman between 18 and 29 years old in good health and CMV-seronegative. The CDR3 runs from the conserved cysteine through the conserved F or W. D genes are given only for firm matches. Clone size, where shown, is once, few, many, or a class for clones that have expanded.

J gene,clone size,V gene,D gene,CDR3 protein,CDR3 DNA
TRBJ2-7,once,TRBV4-2,.,CASSQVAGSYEQYF,TGTGCCAGCAGCCAAGTTGCAGGGTCCTACGAGCAGTACTTC
TRBJ1-2,.,TRBV7-9,.,CSSSSLDRRGGYTF,TGTTCCAGCAGCTCACTAGACAGGCGAGGAGGCTACACCTTC
TRBJ1-3,.,TRBV6-1,TRBD1,CASRDRASGNTIYF,TGTGCCAGCAGGGACAGGGCATCTGGAAACACCATATATTTT
TRBJ2-2,.,TRBV9,TRBD2,CASSVPASGGPTGELFF,TGTGCCAGCAGCGTACCTGCCTCGGGGGGGCCGACCGGGGAGCTGTTTTTT
TRBJ1-2,.,TRBV5-1,TRBD1,CASSLGTGAPNYGYTF,TGCGCCAGCAGCTTGGGGACAGGGGCCCCTAACTATGGCTACACCTTC
TRBJ1-1,.,TRBV6-6,.,CASSSPQALEAFF,TGTGCCAGCAGTTCTCCCCAGGCTCTAGAAGCTTTCTTT
TRBJ2-1,.,TRBV5-1,TRBD1,CASSLTGGNHNEQFF,TGCGCCAGCAGCTTAACAGGGGGCAATCACAATGAGCAGTTCTTC
TRBJ1-1,.,TRBV2,.,CASSDHRQGYTEAFF,TGTGCCAGCAGTGATCATCGTCAGGGGTACACTGAAGCTTTCTTT
TRBJ1-2,once,TRBV5-6,TRBD1,CASSPGTGVRGYTF,TGTGCCAGCAGCCCGGGGACAGGGGTCCGGGGCTACACCTTC
TRBJ1-1,.,TRBV29-1,TRBD1,CSVQGAEAFF,TGCAGCGTGCAGGGGGCTGAAGCTTTCTTT
TRBJ2-3,.,TRBV13,TRBD2,CASSLEQRGGSDTQYF,TGTGCCAGCAGCTTAGAACAGCGGGGGGGGTCAGATACGCAGTATTTT
TRBJ2-2,.,TRBV7-9,.,CASSPRVFFDTGELFF,TGTGCCAGCAGCCCCCGGGTCTTCTTTGACACCGGGGAGCTGTTTTTT
TRBJ1-2,.,TRBV21-1,.,CASSKGRRGYGYTF,TGTGCCAGCAGCAAAGGCCGCAGGGGCTATGGCTACACCTTC
TRBJ1-2,.,TRBV2,TRBD1,CASRSLRDRGLYTF,TGTGCCAGCAGATCCCTCCGGGACAGGGGGCTCTACACCTTC
TRBJ1-2,.,TRBV11-3,.,CASSPGQREVTNYGYTF,TGTGCCAGCAGCCCCGGACAAAGGGAGGTAACTAACTATGGCTACACCTTC
TRBJ2-7,.,TRBV18,TRBD1,CASSPDRVGGEQYF,TGTGCCAGCTCACCGGACAGGGTGGGAGGCGAGCAGTACTTC
TRBJ1-4,.,TRBV19,.,CASRRTATNEKLFF,TGTGCCAGTAGGAGGACAGCAACTAATGAAAAACTGTTTTTT
TRBJ1-2,.,TRBV27,.,CASSFASLQGGYTF,TGTGCCAGCAGTTTCGCCTCACTCCAGGGTGGCTACACCTTC
TRBJ1-4,.,TRBV5-1,TRBD1,CASSEGGTGEKLFF,TGCGCCAGCAGCGAGGGGGGGACAGGTGAAAAACTGTTTTTT
TRBJ1-2,.,TRBV10-2,TRBD1,CAISTGGLYGYTF,TGCGCCATCTCGACAGGGGGCCTCTATGGCTACACCTTC
TRBJ2-2,.,TRBV5-8,TRBD1,CASSIGQGPNTWELFF,TGTGCCAGCAGCATCGGACAGGGGCCGAACACCTGGGAGCTGTTTTTT
TRBJ2-5,.,TRBV5-8,TRBD1,CASSLLRQGQETQYF,TGTGCCAGCAGCTTGTTGAGACAGGGCCAAGAGACCCAGTACTTC
TRBJ1-1,.,TRBV7-6,.,CASSLSRHGNTEAFF,TGTGCCAGCAGCTTATCCAGACACGGGAACACTGAAGCTTTCTTT
TRBJ1-2,.,TRBV7-6,TRBD1,CASSSGTDPYNYGYTF,TGTGCCAGCAGCTCAGGGACAGATCCTTATAACTATGGCTACACCTTC
TRBJ2-1,.,TRBV6-6,.,CAGRGGAYNEQFF,TGTGCCGGAAGGGGGGGGGCTTACAATGAGCAGTTCTTC
TRBJ2-2,.,TRBV27,.,CASSLAETGELFF,TGTGCCAGCAGCTTAGCGGAGACCGGGGAGCTGTTTTTT
TRBJ2-1,.,TRBV6-1,TRBD2,CASSAPGLAGGGNEQFF,TGTGCCAGCAGTGCCCCGGGACTAGCGGGGGGTGGGAATGAGCAGTTCTTC
TRBJ1-2,.,TRBV9,.,CASSVEQGGDGYTF,TGTGCCAGCAGCGTAGAACAGGGTGGGGATGGCTACACCTTC
TRBJ2-7,.,TRBV6-6,TRBD1,CASSYSPGQGQF,TGTGCCAGCAGTTACTCTCCAGGACAGGGTCAATTC
TRBJ2-7,.,TRBV5-1,.,CASSLVGTPLGEQYF,TGCGCCAGCAGCTTGGTCGGGACTCCTCTAGGGGAGCAGTACTTC
TRBJ2-1,.,TRBV7-7,.,CASSLYAGNLFGENEQFF,TGTGCCAGCAGCTTATATGCCGGGAATCTGTTTGGGGAGAATGAGCAGTTCTTC
TRBJ2-7,once,TRBV5-6,TRBD2,CASSSVGGAYEQYF,TGTGCCAGCAGCTCTGTGGGAGGGGCCTACGAGCAGTACTTC
TRBJ1-3,.,TRBV30,.,CAWSNTGGNTIYF,TGTGCCTGGAGTAATACAGGGGGAAACACCATATATTTT
TRBJ1-2,.,TRBV4-1,.,CASSLFQGTLHGYTF,TGCGCCAGCAGCTTGTTCCAGGGCACCCTTCATGGCTACACCTTC
TRBJ2-7,.,TRBV5-8,TRBD2,CASSFPGLAAYEQYF,TGTGCCAGCAGCTTTCCGGGACTAGCGGCCTACGAGCAGTACTTC
TRBJ1-4,.,TRBV18,.,CASSRSQGTTNEKLFF,TGTGCCAGCTCACGCTCGCAGGGTACAACTAATGAAAAACTGTTTTTT
TRBJ1-2,.,TRBV5-1,.,CASSRDGGKSFNYGYTF,TGCGCCAGCAGCCGGGACGGAGGGAAATCCTTTAACTATGGCTACACCTTC
TRBJ1-1,.,TRBV12-5,.,CASGLVLGRGPDGTEAFF,TGTGCTAGTGGTTTGGTACTGGGCAGGGGCCCGGATGGGACTGAAGCTTTCTTT
TRBJ2-1,once,TRBV29-1,TRBD2,CSVGLAGVLAYNEQFF,TGCAGCGTTGGACTAGCGGGGGTCCTGGCGTACAATGAGCAGTTCTTC